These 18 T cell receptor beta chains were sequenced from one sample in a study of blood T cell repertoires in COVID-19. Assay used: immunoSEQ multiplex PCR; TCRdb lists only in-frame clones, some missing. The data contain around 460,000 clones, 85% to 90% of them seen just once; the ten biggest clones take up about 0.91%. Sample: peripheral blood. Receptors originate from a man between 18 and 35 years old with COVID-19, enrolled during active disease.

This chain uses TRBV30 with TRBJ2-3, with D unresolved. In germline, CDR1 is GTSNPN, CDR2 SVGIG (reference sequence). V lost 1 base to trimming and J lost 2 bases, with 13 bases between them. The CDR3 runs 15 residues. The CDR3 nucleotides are TGTGCCTGGAGTGCCCCCCTGAGAGCCACAGATACGCAGTATTTT. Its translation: CAWSAPLRATDTQYF. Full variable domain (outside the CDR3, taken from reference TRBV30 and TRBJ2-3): SQTIHQWPATLVQPVGSPLSLECTVEGTSNPNLYWYRQAAGRGLQLLFYSVGIGQISSEVPQNLSASRPQDRQFILSSKKLLLSDSGFYLCAWSAPLRATDTQYFGPGTRLTVL.

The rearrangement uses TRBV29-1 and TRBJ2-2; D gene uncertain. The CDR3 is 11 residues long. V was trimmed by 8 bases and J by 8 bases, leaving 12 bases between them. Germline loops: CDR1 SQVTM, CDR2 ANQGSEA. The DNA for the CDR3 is TGCAGCTCAAGTTCTAAGGGGGAGCTGTTTTTT. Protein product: CSSSSKGELFF.

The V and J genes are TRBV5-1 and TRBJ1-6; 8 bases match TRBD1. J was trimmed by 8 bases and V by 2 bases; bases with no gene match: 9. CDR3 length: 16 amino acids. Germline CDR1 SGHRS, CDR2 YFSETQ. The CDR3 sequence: CASSFPSSGGDSPLHF. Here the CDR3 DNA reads TGCGCCAGCAGCTTCCCATCCTCAGGGGGCGATTCACCCCTCCACTTT.

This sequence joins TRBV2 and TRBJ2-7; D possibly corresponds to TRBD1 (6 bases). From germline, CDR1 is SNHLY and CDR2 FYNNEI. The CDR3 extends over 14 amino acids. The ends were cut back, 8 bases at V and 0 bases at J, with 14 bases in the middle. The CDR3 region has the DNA TGTGCCAGCCGCCTCGGGACAACCTCCTACGAGCAGTACTTC. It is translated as CASRLGTTSYEQYF. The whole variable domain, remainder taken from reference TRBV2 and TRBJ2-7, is EPEVTQTPSHQVTQMGQEVILRCVPISNHLYFYWYRQILGQKVEFLVSFYNNEISEKSEIFDDQFSVERPDGSNFTLKIRSTKLEDSAMYFCASRLGTTSYEQYFGPGTRLTVT.

The CDR3 spells CATFPMGRTGANYGYTF. In nucleotides, the CDR3 is TGTGCCACGTTTCCTATGGGTAGGACAGGGGCTAACTATGGCTACACCTTC. V is TRBV21-1 and J is TRBJ1-2; TRBD1, as called in the table, went unchecked against the DNA. TRBV21-1 corresponds to a pseudogene. CDR3 length: 17 residues.

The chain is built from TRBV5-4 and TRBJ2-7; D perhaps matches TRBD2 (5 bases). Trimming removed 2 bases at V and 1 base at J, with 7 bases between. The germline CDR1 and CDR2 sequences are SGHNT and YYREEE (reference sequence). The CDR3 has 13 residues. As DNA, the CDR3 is TGTGCCAGCAGCTTTCGGGGTTCCTACGAGCAGTACTTC. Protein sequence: CASSFRGSYEQYF.

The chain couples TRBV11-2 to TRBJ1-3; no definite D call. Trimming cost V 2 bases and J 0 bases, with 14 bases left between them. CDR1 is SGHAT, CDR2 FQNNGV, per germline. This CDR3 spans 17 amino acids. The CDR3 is CASSLRKREGSGNTIYF. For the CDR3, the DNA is TGTGCCAGCAGCTTAAGGAAGAGGGAGGGCTCTGGAAACACCATATATTTT.

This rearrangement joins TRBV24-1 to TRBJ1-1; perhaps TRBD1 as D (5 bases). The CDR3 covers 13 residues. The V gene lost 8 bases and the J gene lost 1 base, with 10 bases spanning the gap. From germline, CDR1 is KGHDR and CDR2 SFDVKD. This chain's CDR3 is CATKQGGNTEAFF. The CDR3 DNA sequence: TGTGCCACCAAGCAGGGAGGGAACACTGAAGCTTTCTTT.

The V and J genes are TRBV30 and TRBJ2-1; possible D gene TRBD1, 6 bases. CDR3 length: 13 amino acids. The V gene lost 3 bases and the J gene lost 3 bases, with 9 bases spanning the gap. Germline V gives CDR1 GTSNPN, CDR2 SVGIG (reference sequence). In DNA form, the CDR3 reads TGTGCCTGGAGCCAGGGGTTCTACAATGAGCAGTTCTTC. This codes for CAWSQGFYNEQFF.

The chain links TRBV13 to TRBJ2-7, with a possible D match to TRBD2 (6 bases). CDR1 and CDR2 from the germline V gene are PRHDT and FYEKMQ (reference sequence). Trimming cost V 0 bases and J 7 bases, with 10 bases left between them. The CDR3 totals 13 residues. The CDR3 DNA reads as TGTGCCAGCAGCTTAGGGGGCCGGGGGGAGCAGTACTTC. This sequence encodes CASSLGGRGEQYF. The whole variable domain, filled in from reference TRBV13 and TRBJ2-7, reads AAGVIQSPRHLIKEKRETATLKCYPIPRHDTVYWYQQGPGQDPQFLISFYEKMQSDKGSIPDRFSAQQFSDYHSELNMSSLELGDSALYFCASSLGGRGEQYFGPGTRLTVT.

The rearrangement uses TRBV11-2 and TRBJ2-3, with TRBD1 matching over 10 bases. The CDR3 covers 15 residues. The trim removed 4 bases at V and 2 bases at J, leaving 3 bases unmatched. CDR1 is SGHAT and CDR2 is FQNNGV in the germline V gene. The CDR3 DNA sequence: TGTGCCAGCAGCTCGACAGGGGGCCCCACAGATACGCAGTATTTT. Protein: CASSSTGGPTDTQYF.

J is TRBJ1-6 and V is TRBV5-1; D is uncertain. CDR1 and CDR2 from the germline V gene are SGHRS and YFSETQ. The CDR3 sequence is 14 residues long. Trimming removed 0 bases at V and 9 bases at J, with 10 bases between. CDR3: CASSLGQPGSPLHF. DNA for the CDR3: TGCGCCAGCAGCTTGGGGCAACCTGGTTCACCCCTCCACTTT.

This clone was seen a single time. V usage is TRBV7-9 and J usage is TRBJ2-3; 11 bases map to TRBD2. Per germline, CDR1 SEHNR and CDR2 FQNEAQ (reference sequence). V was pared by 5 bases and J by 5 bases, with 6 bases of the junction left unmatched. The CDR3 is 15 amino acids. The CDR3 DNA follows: TGTGCCAGCAGCCCTCGACTAGCGGGGAGAGATACGCAGTATTTT. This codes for CASSPRLAGRDTQYF.

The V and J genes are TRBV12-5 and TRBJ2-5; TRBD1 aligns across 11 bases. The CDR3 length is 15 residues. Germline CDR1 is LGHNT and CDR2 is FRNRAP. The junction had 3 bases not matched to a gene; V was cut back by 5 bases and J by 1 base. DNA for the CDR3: TGTGCTAGTGGTCTGGGACAGGGGGGCCAAGAGACCCAGTACTTC. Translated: CASGLGQGGQETQYF.

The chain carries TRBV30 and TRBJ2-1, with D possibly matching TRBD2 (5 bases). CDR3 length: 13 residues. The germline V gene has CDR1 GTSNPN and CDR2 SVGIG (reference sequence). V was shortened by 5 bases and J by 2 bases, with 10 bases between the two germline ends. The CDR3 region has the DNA TGTGCCTGGTGGCGAGGGCCCTACAATGAGCAGTTCTTC. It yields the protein CAWWRGPYNEQFF.

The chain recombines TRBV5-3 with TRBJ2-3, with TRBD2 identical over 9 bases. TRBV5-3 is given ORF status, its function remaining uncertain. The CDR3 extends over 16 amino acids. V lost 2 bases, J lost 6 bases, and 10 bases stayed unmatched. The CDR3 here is CARSFPPGLAVDTQYF. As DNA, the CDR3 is TGTGCCAGAAGCTTCCCTCCGGGACTAGCTGTTGATACGCAGTATTTT.

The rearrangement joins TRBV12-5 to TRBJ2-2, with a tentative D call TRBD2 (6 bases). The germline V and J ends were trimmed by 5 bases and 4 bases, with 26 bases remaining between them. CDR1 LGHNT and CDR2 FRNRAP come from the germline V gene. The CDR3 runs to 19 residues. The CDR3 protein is CASGDSRRGVHRGTGELFF. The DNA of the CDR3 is TGTGCTAGTGGTGACAGTCGGAGGGGAGTCCATCGGGGCACCGGGGAGCTGTTTTTT. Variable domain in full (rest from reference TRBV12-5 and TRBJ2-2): DARVTQTPRHKVTEMGQEVTMRCQPILGHNTVFWYRQTMMQGLELLAYFRNRAPLDDSGMPKDRFSAEMPDATLATLKIQPSEPRDSAVYFCASGDSRRGVHRGTGELFFGEGSRLTVL.

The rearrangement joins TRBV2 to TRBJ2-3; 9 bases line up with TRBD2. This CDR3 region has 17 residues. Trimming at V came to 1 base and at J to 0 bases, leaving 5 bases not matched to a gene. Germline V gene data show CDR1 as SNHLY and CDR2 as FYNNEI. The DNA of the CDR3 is TGTGCCAGCAGTGAAGGTATAGCGGGAGTGAGCACAGATACGCAGTATTTT. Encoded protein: CASSEGIAGVSTDTQYF.